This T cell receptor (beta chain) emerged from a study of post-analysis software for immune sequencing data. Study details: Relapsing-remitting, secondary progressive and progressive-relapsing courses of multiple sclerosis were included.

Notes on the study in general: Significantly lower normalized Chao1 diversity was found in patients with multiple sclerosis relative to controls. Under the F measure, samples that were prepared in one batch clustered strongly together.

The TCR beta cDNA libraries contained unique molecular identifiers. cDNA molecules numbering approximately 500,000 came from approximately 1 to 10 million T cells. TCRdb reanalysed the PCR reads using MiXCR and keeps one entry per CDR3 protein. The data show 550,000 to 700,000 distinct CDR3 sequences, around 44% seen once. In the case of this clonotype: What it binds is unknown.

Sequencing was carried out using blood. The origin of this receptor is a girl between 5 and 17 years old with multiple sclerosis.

CDR3 sequence reads: CASSLRTRGNTEAFF. In DNA form, the CDR3 reads TGTGCCAGCAGTTTGAGGACAAGGGGGAACACTGAAGCTTTCTTT. V and J are TRBV27 and TRBJ1-1, with TRBD1 as a possible D gene (5 bases). Germline V lookup: CDR1 MNHEY, CDR2 SMNVEV (reference sequence). Between the trimmed V and J ends, which lost 3 bases and 1 base, there was a span of 12 bases. This CDR3 is built from 15 residues.